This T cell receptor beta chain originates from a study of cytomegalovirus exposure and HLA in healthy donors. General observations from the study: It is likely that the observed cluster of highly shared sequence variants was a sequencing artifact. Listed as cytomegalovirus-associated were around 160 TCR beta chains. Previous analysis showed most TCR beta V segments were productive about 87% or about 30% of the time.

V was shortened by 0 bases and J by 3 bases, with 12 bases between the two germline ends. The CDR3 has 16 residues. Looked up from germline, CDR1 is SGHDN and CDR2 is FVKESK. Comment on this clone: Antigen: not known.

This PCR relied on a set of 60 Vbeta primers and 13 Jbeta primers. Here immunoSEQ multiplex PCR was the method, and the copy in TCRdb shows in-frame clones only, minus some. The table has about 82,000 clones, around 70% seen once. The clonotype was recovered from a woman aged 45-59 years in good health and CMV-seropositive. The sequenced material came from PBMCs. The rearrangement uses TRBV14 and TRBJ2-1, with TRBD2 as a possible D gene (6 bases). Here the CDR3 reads CASSQDYLGSYNEQFF. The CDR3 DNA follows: TGTGCCAGCAGCCAAGATTATCTCGGGAGCTACAATGAGCAGTTCTTC.